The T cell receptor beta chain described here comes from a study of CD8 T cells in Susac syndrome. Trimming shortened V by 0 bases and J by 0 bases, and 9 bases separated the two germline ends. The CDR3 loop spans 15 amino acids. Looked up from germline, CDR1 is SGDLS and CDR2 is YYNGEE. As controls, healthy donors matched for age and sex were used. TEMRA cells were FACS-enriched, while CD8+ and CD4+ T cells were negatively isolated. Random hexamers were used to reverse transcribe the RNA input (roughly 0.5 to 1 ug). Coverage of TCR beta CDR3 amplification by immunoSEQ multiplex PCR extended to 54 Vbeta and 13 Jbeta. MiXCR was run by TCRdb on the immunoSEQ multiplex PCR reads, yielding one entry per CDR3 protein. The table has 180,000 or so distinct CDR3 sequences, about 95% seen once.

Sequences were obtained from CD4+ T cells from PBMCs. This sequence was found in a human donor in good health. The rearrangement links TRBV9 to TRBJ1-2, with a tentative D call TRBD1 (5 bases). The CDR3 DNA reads TGTGCCAGCAGCGTAGGAGGGGCTGCTAACTATGGCTACACCTTC. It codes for CASSVGGAANYGYTF.